The 12 T cell receptor beta chains below were found in one sample sequenced in a study of human T cells and chemical hapten exposure. TCRdb analysed the RACE reads with MiXCR anew, one entry per CDR3 protein. The sample lists around 150,000 distinct CDR3 sequences; 25% to 35% were seen once. Time point noted: patch test 3, about 24 weeks after DPC sensitization. Documented treatment: therapeutic diphenylcyclopropenone sensitization with weekly scalp DPC. Sequencing was performed on whole blood, taken in connection with sensitization to the hapten diphenylcyclopropenone (DPC). The receptors derive from a woman younger than 35 with alopecia areata. Some clones in this sample may be carry-over from other donors' samples.

This clonotype was observed many times. The rearrangement uses TRBV14 and TRBJ2-6; no clear D. The CDR3 consists of 14 residues. Deletions cut 2 bases from V and 0 bases from J, with 2 bases between. CDR1 SGHDN and CDR2 FVKESK come from the germline V gene. This chain's CDR3 is CASSQRSGANVLTF. CDR3 sequence (DNA): TGTGCCAGCAGCCAACGCTCTGGGGCCAACGTCCTGACTTTC.

The genes are TRBV12-3 or TRBV12-4 and TRBJ2-2; perhaps TRBD1 as D (6 bases). The CDR3 is 13 amino acids. V gave up 6 bases and J gave up 4 bases, with 9 bases separating them. CDR3 protein: CASSTDSTGELFF. The CDR3 nucleotides read TGTGCCAGCAGCACGGACAGCACCGGGGAGCTGTTTTTT.

The chain employs TRBV6-6 and TRBJ1-5; D perhaps matches TRBD1 (6 bases). Germline V gene data show CDR1 as MNHNY and CDR2 as SVGAGI (reference sequence). With 2 bases removed from V and 2 bases from J, the gap between germline ends came to 13 bases. The CDR3 loop spans 16 amino acids. This CDR3 reads CASSYRAGAGNQPQHF. The CDR3 DNA reads TGTGCCAGCAGTTACAGAGCGGGGGCTGGCAATCAGCCCCAGCATTTT.

In this sample, this clonotype turned up a few times. V gene TRBV5-4 combines with J gene TRBJ2-7; no clear D gene. CDR1 SGHNT and CDR2 YYREEE come from the germline V gene (reference sequence). The length of the CDR3 is 14 residues. Between the trimmed V and J ends, which lost 2 bases and 3 bases, there was a span of 12 bases. The CDR3 DNA sequence: TGTGCCAGCAGCTTTCAAAACAGAGACTACGAGCAGTACTTC. This encodes CASSFQNRDYEQYF.

V is TRBV5-1 and J is TRBJ1-5; tentatively, D is TRBD1 (5 bases). Germline V lookup: CDR1 SGHRS, CDR2 YFSETQ. V was clipped by 5 bases and J by 9 bases, with 18 bases between them. CDR3 length: 14 residues. CDR3 region: CASRLDTRNWPQHF. The CDR3 bases are TGCGCCAGCAGACTGGACACACGTAACTGGCCCCAGCATTTT.

There are a few counts of this clonotype. The chain uses TRBV10-3 and TRBJ2-7; D is perhaps TRBD2 (5 bases). The CDR3 totals 13 residues. Germline CDR1 ENHRY, CDR2 SYGVKD. V lost 6 bases and J lost 6, with 15 bases in between. The CDR3 spells CAIRRYEEGEQYF. The CDR3 DNA follows: TGTGCCATCAGACGCTACGAAGAGGGCGAGCAGTACTTC.

In nucleotides, the CDR3 is TGCGCCAGCAGGGACGTCCGGGGCCCGGGAGAGACCCAGTACTTC. As protein: CASRDVRGPGETQYF. The gene calls are TRBV5-1 and TRBJ2-5; tentatively, D is TRBD1 or TRBD2 (5 bases each). The CDR3 runs to 15 residues. V lost 5 bases and J lost 4, with 18 bases in between. Germline V gene sequence: CDR1 SGHRS, CDR2 YFSETQ.

This clonotype was detected a few times. The chain employs TRBV7-8 and TRBJ2-7; D gene unclear. Looked up from germline, CDR1 is SGHVS and CDR2 is FQNEAQ. Trimming cost V 3 bases and J 4 bases, with 7 bases left between them. The CDR3 runs 12 residues. CDR3 in amino acids: CASSFHGYEQYF. As DNA, the CDR3 is TGTGCCAGCAGCTTTCACGGGTACGAGCAGTACTTC.

This clonotype was seen ten or more times. The V gene is TRBV4-1, the J gene TRBJ1-6, with D perhaps TRBD1 (6 bases). The CDR3 sequence is 13 residues long. Trimming shortened V by 3 bases and J by 7 bases, and 7 bases separated the two germline ends. CDR1 and CDR2 from the germline V gene are MGHRA and YSYEKL. As DNA, the CDR3 is TGCGCCAGCAGCCAGGGGGCCAATTCACCCCTCCACTTT. Amino acids: CASSQGANSPLHF.

The chain joins TRBV6-2 or TRBV6-3 to TRBJ1-1; possibly TRBD1 for D (6 bases). CDR3 length: 17 amino acids. V lost 0 bases to trimming and J lost 0 bases, with 14 bases between them. From germline, CDR1 is MNHEY and CDR2 SVGEGT. CDR3 bases: TGTGCCAGCAGTTACTCGATCAGGGGACCCATGAACACTGAAGCTTTCTTT. This gives the protein CASSYSIRGPMNTEAFF.

The chain links TRBV7-3 to TRBJ2-7; TRBD2 might be the D (6 bases). Trimming cost V 5 bases and J 0 bases, with 11 bases left between them. Germline-derived CDR1 and CDR2 are SGHTA and FQGTGA. CDR3 length: 14 amino acids. CDR3 in amino acids: CASSPGLFSYEQYF. The CDR3 DNA reads TGTGCCAGCAGCCCGGGACTTTTCTCCTACGAGCAGTACTTC.

In this sample, this clonotype turned up a few times. The chain recombines TRBV11-2 with TRBJ2-2; D is uncertain. The germline V gene has CDR1 SGHAT and CDR2 FQNNGV. V was shortened by 5 bases and J by 6 bases, with 7 bases between the two germline ends. This CDR3 contains 12 residues. The CDR3 DNA reads TGTGCCAGCAGCCTACGCGCCGGGGAGCTGTTTTTT. Protein product: CASSLRAGELFF.